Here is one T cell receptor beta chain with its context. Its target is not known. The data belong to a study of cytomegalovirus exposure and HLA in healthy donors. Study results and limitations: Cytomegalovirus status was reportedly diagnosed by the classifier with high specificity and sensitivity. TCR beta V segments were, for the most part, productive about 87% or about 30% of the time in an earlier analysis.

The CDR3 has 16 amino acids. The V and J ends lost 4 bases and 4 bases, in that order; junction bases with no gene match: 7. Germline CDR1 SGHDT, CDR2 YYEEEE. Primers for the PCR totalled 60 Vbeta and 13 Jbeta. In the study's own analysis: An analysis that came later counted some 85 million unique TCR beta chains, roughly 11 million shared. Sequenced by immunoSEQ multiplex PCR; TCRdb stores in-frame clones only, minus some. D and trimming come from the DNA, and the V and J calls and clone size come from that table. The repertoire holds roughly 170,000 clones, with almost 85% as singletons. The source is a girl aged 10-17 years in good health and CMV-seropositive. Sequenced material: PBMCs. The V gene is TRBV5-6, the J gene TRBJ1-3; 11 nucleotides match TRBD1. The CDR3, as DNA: TGTGCCAGCAGCCACCCGGGACAGGGGGGCGGAAACACCATATATTTT. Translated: CASSHPGQGGGNTIYF.